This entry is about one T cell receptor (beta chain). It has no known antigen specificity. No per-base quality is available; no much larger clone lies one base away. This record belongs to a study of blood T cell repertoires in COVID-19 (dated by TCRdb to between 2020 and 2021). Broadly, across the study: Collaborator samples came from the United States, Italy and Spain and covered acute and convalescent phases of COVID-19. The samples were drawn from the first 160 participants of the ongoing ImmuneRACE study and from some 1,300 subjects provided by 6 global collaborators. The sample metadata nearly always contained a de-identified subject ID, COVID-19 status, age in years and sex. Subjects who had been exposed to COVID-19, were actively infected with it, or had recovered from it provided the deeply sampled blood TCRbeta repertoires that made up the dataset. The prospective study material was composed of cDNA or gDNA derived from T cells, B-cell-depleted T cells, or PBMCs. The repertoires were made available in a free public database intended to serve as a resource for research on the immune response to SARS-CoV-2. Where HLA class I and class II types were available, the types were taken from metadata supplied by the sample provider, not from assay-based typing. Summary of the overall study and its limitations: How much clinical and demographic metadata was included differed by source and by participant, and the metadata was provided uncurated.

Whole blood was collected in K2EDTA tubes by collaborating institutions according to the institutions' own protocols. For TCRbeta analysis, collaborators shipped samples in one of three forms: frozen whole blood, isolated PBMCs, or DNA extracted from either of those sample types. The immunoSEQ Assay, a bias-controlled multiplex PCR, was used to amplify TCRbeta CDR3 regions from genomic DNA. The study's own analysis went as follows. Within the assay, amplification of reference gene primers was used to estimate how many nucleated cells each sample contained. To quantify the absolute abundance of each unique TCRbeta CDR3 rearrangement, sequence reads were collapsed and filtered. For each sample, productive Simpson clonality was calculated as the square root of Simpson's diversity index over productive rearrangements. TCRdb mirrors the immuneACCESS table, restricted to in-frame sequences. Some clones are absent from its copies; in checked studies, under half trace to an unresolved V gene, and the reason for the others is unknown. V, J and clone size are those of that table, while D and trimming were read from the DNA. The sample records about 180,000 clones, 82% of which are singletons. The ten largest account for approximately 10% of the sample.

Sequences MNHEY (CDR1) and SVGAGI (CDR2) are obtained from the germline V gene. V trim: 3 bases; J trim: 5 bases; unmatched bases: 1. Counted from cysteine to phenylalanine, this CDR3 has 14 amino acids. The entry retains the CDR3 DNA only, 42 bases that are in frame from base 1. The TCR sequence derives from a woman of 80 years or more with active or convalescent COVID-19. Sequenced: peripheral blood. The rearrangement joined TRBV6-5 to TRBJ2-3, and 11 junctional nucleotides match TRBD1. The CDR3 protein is CASSYGTGGDTQYF. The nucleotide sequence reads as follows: TGTGCCAGCAGTTATGGGACAGGGGGAGATACGCAGTATTTT.